This passage covers 11 T cell receptor beta chains from one sample sequenced in a study of graft-versus-host responses after intestinal transplantation. The protocol was immunoSEQ multiplex PCR, while the TCRdb copy is restricted to in-frame clones and leaves out a portion. The sample shows 35,000 to 45,000 clones, more than 80% of them seen only once. The starting material was PBMCs, obtained 700 to 850 days after intestinal transplantation. Receptors were obtained from a human patient who received an intestinal transplant, so some T cells may come from the graft donor.

This clone was seen just once. The chain combines TRBV13 with TRBJ2-7; 9 bases map to TRBD1. This CDR3 has 15 residues. V shed 6 bases, J shed 6 bases, and the junction held 12 bases outside the gene matches. CDR1 is PRHDT and CDR2 is FYEKMQ in the germline V gene (reference sequence). The CDR3 here is CASSSTPGQGVEQYF. In DNA, the CDR3 is TGTGCCAGCAGTTCTACTCCGGGACAGGGCGTCGAGCAGTACTTC.

The V gene is TRBV29-1, the J gene TRBJ2-1, with TRBD1 matching 7 bases. The CDR3 totals 12 residues. From germline, CDR1 is SQVTM and CDR2 ANQGSEA. V shed 7 bases, J shed 4 bases, and the junction held 4 bases outside the gene matches. In DNA, the CDR3 is TGCAGCGCCGGGACAGCATACAATGAGCAGTTCTTC. Encoded protein: CSAGTAYNEQFF.

This chain connects TRBV7-9 to TRBJ1-4, with 8 nucleotides matching TRBD1. The CDR3 length is 17 residues. Germline lookup yields CDR1 SEHNR and CDR2 FQNEAQ (reference sequence). V dropped 5 bases and J dropped 1; count of bases not matched to a gene: 9. Here the CDR3 DNA reads TGTGCCAGCAGCGACGGACAGGGAGGGCAAACTAATGAAAAACTGTTTTTT. It specifies CASSDGQGGQTNEKLFF.

J is TRBJ2-1 and V is TRBV6-6; TRBD2 is a possible D gene (6 bases). Germline lookup yields CDR1 MNHNY and CDR2 SVGAGI (reference sequence). With 2 bases removed from V and 7 bases from J, the gap between germline ends came to 6 bases. The CDR3 covers 12 residues. CDR3 DNA: TGTGCCAGCAGTTACGGACTAAATGAGCAGTTCTTC. It yields the protein CASSYGLNEQFF.

The chain is built from TRBV25-1 and TRBJ1-1; tentatively, D is TRBD1 (5 bases). V gave up 4 bases and J gave up 10 bases, with 22 bases separating them. CDR1 MGHDK and CDR2 SYGVNS come from the germline V gene. CDR3 length equals 15 residues. The CDR3 nucleotides are TGTGCCAGCAGTGCGTGGGGGTTCGTCACCCAAGGAGCTTTCTTT. Translation gives CASSAWGFVTQGAFF.

The V call is TRBV6-6, the J call TRBJ2-1; 8 bases are a match to TRBD2. J was trimmed by 7 bases and V by 5 bases; bases with no gene match: 10. The CDR3 is 15 amino acids. Germline V gene lookup returns CDR1 MNHNY and CDR2 SVGAGI (reference sequence). CDR3: CASSHGLAASNEQFF. The CDR3 DNA sequence: TGTGCCAGCAGTCATGGACTAGCCGCCTCTAATGAGCAGTTCTTC.

The chain joins TRBV4-2 to TRBJ2-5; either TRBD1 or TRBD2 may fit D (5 bases each). CDR1 and CDR2 from the germline V gene are LGHNA and YNFKEQ. CDR3 size: 15 residues. Trimming pared 4 bases from V and 2 bases from J, leaving 14 bases between. CDR3 amino acids: CASSRKLDRQETQYF. CDR3 bases: TGTGCCAGCAGCCGAAAACTAGACAGACAAGAGACCCAGTACTTC.

V is TRBV19 and J is TRBJ2-3; tentatively, D is TRBD2 (6 bases). V lost 10 bases, J lost 5 bases, and 31 bases lay in between. CDR1 and CDR2 (germline): LNHDA, SQIVND (reference sequence). This CDR3 comprises 18 residues. This CDR3 reads CATRATRIKLMAQDTQYF. The CDR3 DNA is TGTGCCACCCGCGCGACTAGGATCAAATTGATGGCCCAAGATACGCAGTATTTT.

The V call is TRBV4-2, the J call TRBJ2-3, with D perhaps matching TRBD2 (6 bases). The V end was cut by 0 bases, the J end by 2 bases, with 12 bases between. CDR3 length: 16 amino acids. Germline V lookup: CDR1 LGHNA, CDR2 YNFKEQ. The chain's CDR3 is CASSQDSSEVTDTQYF. The CDR3 nucleotides read TGTGCCAGCAGCCAAGATTCTAGCGAGGTCACAGATACGCAGTATTTT.

The rearrangement uses TRBV29-1 and TRBJ2-1, with TRBD2 matching 7 bases. Germline CDR1 is SQVTM and CDR2 is ANQGSEA. The CDR3 is made up of 12 amino acids. V was pared by 6 bases and J by 7 bases, with 6 bases of the junction left unmatched. CDR3 residues: CSVSRERNEQFF. The CDR3, as DNA: TGCAGCGTCTCGCGGGAGAGGAATGAGCAGTTCTTC.

The chain's CDR3 is CASSLGGQNTEAFF. CDR3 sequence (DNA): TGCGCCAGCAGCTTGGGGGGACAGAACACTGAAGCTTTCTTT. J is TRBJ1-1 and V is TRBV5-1; possibly TRBD1 for D (6 bases). V dropped 0 bases and J dropped 1 base, with 7 bases sitting between them. The CDR3 extends over 14 amino acids. Germline loops: CDR1 SGHRS, CDR2 YFSETQ.